This T cell receptor beta chain was identified in a study of control samples from healthy donors and cancer patients (dated by TCRdb to the early 2020s). Trimming leaves V shorter by 6 bases and J shorter by 3 bases, with the junction holding 7 bases beyond the gene matches. The CDR3 goes from the cysteine to the phenylalanine over 15 residues. The sequence is cut down to CDR3 DNA, 45 bases in frame from base 1. CDR1 is given as MNHNY and CDR2 as SVGAGI, both from the germline V gene (reference sequence). Receptor libraries were prepared by the immunoSEQ multiplex PCR assay. TCRdb holds this immuneACCESS table with in-frame rearrangements only. Some clones are missing; in checked studies, unresolved V genes explain under half, and the rest has no known cause. Here the sample has about 99,000 clones; about 89% occur a single time. The ten most abundant clones make up under 20% of the sample. Worth noting for this clone: No cognate antigen has been identified for it. No qualities accompany the bases; no much larger clone lies one base away.

The sample taken for sequencing was PBMCs. The clonotype comes from a man in his sixties with lung cancer. The V and J genes are TRBV6-6 and TRBJ2-2; the junction holds 7 bases that match TRBD1. DNA sequence: TGTGCCAGCAGGAGATTCACAGGGGACACCGGGGAGCTGTTTTTT. Its translation reads: CASRRFTGDTGELFF.